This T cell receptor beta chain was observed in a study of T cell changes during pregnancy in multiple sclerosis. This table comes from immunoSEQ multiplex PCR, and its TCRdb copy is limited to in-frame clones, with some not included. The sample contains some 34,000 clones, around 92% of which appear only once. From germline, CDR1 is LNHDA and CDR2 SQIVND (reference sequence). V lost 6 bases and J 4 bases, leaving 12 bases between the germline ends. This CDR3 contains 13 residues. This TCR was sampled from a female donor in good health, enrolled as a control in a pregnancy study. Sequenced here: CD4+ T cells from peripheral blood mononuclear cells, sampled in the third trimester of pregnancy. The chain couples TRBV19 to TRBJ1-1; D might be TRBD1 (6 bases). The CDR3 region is CASRITGRTEAFF. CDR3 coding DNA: TGTGCCAGTAGGATTACAGGGCGCACTGAAGCTTTCTTT. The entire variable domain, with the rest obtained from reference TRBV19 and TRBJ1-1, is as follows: DGGITQSPKYLFRKEGQNVTLSCEQNLNHDAMYWYRQDPGQGLRLIYYSQIVNDFQKGDIAEGYSVSREKKESFPLTVTSAQKNPTAFYLCASRITGRTEAFFGQGTRLTVV.